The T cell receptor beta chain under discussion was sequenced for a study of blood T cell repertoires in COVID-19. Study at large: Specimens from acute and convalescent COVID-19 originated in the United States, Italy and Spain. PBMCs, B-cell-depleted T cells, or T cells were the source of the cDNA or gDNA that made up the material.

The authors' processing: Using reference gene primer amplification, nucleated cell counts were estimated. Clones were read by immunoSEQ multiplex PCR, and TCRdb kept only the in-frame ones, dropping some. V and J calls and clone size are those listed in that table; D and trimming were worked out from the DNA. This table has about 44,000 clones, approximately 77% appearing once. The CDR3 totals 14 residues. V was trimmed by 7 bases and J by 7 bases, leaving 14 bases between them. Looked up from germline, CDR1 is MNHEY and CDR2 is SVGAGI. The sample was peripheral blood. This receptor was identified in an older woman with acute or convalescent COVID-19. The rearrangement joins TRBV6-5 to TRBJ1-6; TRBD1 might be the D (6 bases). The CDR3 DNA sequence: TGTGCCAGCACCGGACAGTTAGAAAATTCACCCCTCCACTTT. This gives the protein CASTGQLENSPLHF.